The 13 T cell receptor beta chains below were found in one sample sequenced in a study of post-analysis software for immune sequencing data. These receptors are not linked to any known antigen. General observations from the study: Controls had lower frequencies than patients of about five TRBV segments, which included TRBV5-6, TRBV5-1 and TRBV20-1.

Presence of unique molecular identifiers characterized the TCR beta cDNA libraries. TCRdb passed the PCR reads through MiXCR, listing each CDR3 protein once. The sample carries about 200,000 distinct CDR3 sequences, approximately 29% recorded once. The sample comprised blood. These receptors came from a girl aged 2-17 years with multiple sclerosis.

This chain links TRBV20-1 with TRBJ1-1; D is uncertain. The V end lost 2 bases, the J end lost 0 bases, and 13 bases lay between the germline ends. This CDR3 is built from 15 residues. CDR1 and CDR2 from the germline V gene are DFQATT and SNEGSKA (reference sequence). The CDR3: CSARIWTDMNTEAFF. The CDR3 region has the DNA TGCAGTGCTAGAATATGGACGGATATGAACACTGAAGCTTTCTTT.

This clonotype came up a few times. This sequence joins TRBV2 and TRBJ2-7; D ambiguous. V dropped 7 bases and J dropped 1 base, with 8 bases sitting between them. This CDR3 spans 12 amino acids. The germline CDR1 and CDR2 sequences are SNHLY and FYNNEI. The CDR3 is CASTTDSYEQYF. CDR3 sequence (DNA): TGTGCCAGCACAACGGATTCCTACGAGCAGTACTTC.

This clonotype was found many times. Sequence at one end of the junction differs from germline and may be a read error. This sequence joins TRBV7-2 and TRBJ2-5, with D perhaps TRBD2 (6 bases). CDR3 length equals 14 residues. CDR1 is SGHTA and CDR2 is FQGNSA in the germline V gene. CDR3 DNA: TGTGCCAGCAGCATAGCGGCGCGGCAAGAGACCCAGTACTTC. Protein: CASSIAARQETQYF.

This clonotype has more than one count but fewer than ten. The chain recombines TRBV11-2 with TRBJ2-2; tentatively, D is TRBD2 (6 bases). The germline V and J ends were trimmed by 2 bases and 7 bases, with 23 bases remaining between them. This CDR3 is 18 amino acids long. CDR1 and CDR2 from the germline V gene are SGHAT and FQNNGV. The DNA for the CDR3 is TGTGCCAGCAGCTTAAAGATTCGAGGGAGGAGGGAACACGGGGAGCTGTTTTTT. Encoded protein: CASSLKIRGRREHGELFF.

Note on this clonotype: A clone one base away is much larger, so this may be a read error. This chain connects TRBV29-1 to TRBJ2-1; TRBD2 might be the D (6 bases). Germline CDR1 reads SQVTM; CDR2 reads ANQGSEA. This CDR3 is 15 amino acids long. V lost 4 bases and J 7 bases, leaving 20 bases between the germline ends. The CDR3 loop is CSVAPRLVAPNEQFF. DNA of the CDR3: TGCAGCGTTGCCCCCCGACTAGTGGCGCCTAATGAGCAGTTCTTC.

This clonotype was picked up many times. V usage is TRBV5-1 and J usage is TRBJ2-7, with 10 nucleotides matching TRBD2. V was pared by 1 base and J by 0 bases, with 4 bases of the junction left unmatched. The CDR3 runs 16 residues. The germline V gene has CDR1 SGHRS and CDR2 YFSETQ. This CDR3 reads CASSLNGLAASYEQYF. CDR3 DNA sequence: TGCGCCAGCAGCTTGAATGGACTAGCGGCCTCCTACGAGCAGTACTTC.

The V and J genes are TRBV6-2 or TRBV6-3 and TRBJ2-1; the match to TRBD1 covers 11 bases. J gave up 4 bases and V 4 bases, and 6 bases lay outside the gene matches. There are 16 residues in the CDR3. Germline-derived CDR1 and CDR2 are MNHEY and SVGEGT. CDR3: CASSWVDRGLYNEQFF. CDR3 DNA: TGTGCCAGCAGTTGGGTGGACAGGGGGCTGTACAATGAGCAGTTCTTC.

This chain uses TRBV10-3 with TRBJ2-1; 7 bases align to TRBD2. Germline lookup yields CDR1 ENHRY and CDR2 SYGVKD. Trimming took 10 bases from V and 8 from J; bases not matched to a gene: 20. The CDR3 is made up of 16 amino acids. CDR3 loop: CATNQVRGSRYDEQFF. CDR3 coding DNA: TGTGCCACCAATCAGGTTCGCGGGAGTCGATACGATGAGCAGTTCTTC.

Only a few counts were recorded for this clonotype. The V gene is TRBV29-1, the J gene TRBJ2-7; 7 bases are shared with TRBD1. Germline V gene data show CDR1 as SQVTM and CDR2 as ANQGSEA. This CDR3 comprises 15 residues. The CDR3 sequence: CSAPGQANCSYEQYF. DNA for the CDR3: TGCAGTGCACCCGGACAGGCGAACTGCTCCTACGAGCAGTACTTC.

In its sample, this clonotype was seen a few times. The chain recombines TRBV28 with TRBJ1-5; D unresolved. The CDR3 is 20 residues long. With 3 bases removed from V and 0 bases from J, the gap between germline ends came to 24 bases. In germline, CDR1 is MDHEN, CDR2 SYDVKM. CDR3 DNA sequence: TGTGCCAGCAGTTTCCTTCCCCCCTATGGTGAATCATATAGCAATCAGCCCCAGCATTTT. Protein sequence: CASSFLPPYGESYSNQPQHF.

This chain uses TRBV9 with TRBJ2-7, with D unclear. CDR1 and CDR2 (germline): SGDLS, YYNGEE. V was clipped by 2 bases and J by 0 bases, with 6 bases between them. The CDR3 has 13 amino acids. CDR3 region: CASSVGSSYEQYF. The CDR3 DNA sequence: TGTGCCAGCAGCGTGGGAAGCTCCTACGAGCAGTACTTC.

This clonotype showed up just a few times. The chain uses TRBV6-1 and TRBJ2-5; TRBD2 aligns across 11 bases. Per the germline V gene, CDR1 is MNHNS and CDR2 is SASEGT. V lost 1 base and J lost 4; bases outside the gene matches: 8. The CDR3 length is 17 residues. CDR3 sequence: CASSEGKRLAGRETQYF. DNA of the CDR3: TGTGCCAGCAGTGAAGGGAAGAGACTAGCGGGGAGAGAGACCCAGTACTTC.

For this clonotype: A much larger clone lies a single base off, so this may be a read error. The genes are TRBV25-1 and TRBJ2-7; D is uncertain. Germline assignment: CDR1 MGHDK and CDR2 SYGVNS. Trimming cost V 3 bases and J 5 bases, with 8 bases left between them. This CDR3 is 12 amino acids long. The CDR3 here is CASSDRRHEQYF. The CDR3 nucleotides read TGTGCCAGCAGTGACAGACGCCACGAGCAGTACTTC.